These T cell receptor beta chains were read from a single sample in a study of blood T cell repertoires in COVID-19. Produced via immunoSEQ multiplex PCR; TCRdb's table is partial and in-frame only. Here the sample spans over 600,000 clones, around 90% being singletons. The sample comprised peripheral blood. The receptors come from a young woman with acute or convalescent COVID-19. The CDR3 runs from the conserved cysteine through the conserved F or W. The order of the fields is CDR3 DNA, CDR3 protein, clone size, V gene, D gene, J gene. A D gene is named only where the DNA matches it firmly. Size values are once, few and many counts, or a class for expanded clones, and some rows have none.

TGTGCCAGCAGCTTAGCGTCGGCAGGGAAGATGAGGACCCAGTACTTC	CASSLASAGKMRTQYF	.	TRBV7-2	.	TRBJ2-5
TGTGCCAGCAGCAAGAGCCCGGGACAGGGCGACGAAAAACTGTTTTTT	CASSKSPGQGDEKLFF	.	TRBV7-2	TRBD1	TRBJ1-4
TGTGCCAGCAGTTTAGCGGGGGCCGAGCAGTTCTTC	CASSLAGAEQFF	.	TRBV12-3/TRBV12-4	.	TRBJ2-1
TGTGCCAGCAGCTCCCCCGGAGGGCGGGGAGGCACCTACAATGAGCAGTTCTTC	CASSSPGGRGGTYNEQFF	.	TRBV7-3	.	TRBJ2-1
TGTGCCAGCAGTAGCCGTCGGGGGGTCTCCTACGAGCAGTACTTC	CASSSRRGVSYEQYF	.	TRBV6-2/TRBV6-3	TRBD2	TRBJ2-7
TGTGCCAGCAGCGTCACACAGGGGAACACTGAAGCTTTCTTT	CASSVTQGNTEAFF	once	TRBV5-4	.	TRBJ1-1
TGTGCCAGCAGCTTAGTGGGGCACAATGAGCAGTTCTTC	CASSLVGHNEQFF	.	TRBV7-9	.	TRBJ2-1
TGTGCCAGCACCCCAAATCCAGGCCCGCAGACCCAGTACTTC	CASTPNPGPQTQYF	.	TRBV6-2/TRBV6-3	.	TRBJ2-5
TGTGCCAGCAGCCTCCGACAGGGGCGGTTACTTGGCTACACCTTC	CASSLRQGRLLGYTF	.	TRBV3-1/TRBV3-2	TRBD1	TRBJ1-2
TGCGCCAGCAGCCAAGGTGGTGACATGAACACTGAAGCTTTCTTT	CASSQGGDMNTEAFF	.	TRBV4-1	.	TRBJ1-1
TGTGCCAGCAGCCATGCGTCTAACTATGGCTACACCTTC	CASSHASNYGYTF	.	TRBV3-1/TRBV3-2	.	TRBJ1-2
TGCAGTGCTAGAGGGACTTATGCTTTCTTT	CSARGTYAFF	once	TRBV20-1	.	TRBJ1-1
TGTGCCAGCAGCGGCTACAGGCCACCCACCTATGGCTACACCTTC	CASSGYRPPTYGYTF	.	TRBV9	.	TRBJ1-2
TGCGCCAGCACCCCACAGGGGTCCAATGAGCAGTTCTTC	CASTPQGSNEQFF	.	TRBV23-1	TRBD1	TRBJ2-1
TGTGCCAGCAGCTTAAGGGGATGGGACTATGGCTACACCTTC	CASSLRGWDYGYTF	.	TRBV7-2	.	TRBJ1-2
TGTGCCAGCTCGACAGGGGCTCAAGGCTACACCTTC	CASSTGAQGYTF	.	TRBV9	TRBD1	TRBJ1-2
TGCAGTGCTAGAGGAGCGCTCGAGCAGTACTTC	CSARGALEQYF	.	TRBV20-1	.	TRBJ2-7
TGTGCCAGCAGTCCCAACGTTCGCGGAGCCTACGAGCAGTACTTC	CASSPNVRGAYEQYF	.	TRBV27	.	TRBJ2-7
TGTGCCAGCAGCGTAGCAGAGAACACCGGGGAGCTGTTTTTT	CASSVAENTGELFF	.	TRBV9	.	TRBJ2-2
TGCGCCAGCAGTGGAGGGACAGACTATGGCTACACCTTC	CASSGGTDYGYTF	.	TRBV10-2	TRBD1	TRBJ1-2
TGTGCCAGCAGTTATAGGGGGACACCCCTCCACTTT	CASSYRGTPLHF	once	TRBV6-5	.	TRBJ1-6
TGTGCCAGCAGCGAACGGTCCTTCTCACCCCTCCACTTT	CASSERSFSPLHF	.	TRBV7-2	.	TRBJ1-6
TGTGCCAGCAGTTCGATCAGGGGGCTTACCAAAAACATTCAGTACTTC	CASSSIRGLTKNIQYF	once	TRBV27	TRBD1	TRBJ2-4
TGTGCCATCAGGACCACAGTGGTGACTGAAGCTTTCTTT	CAIRTTVVTEAFF	.	TRBV10-3	.	TRBJ1-1
TGCGCCAGCAGCCAAGAGGGCCAGGGCTATGGCTACACCTTC	CASSQEGQGYGYTF	few	TRBV4-3	.	TRBJ1-2
TGTGCCAGCAGCCGTCGGCCGAGGGCCTACGAGCAGTACTTC	CASSRRPRAYEQYF	.	TRBV5-4	.	TRBJ2-7
TGTGCCAGTAGTCCCTCAATCCGGACGGGGAGCTCCTACGAGCAGTACTTC	CASSPSIRTGSSYEQYF	.	TRBV19	.	TRBJ2-7
TGTGCCAGCAGAAGGACAGGGCCCTATGGCTACACCTTC	CASRRTGPYGYTF	few	TRBV6-5	TRBD1	TRBJ1-2
TGCGCCAGCACCCGACAGAGCGGGGACACTGAAGCTTTCTTT	CASTRQSGDTEAFF	.	TRBV5-1	.	TRBJ1-1
TGTGCCAGCAGCCACCAGAGGACGGGAAACTATGGCTACACCTTC	CASSHQRTGNYGYTF	once	TRBV5-6	.	TRBJ1-2
TGTGCCAGCAGTCCTACTAGCGGGGGGACGTACAATGAGCAGTTCTTC	CASSPTSGGTYNEQFF	.	TRBV27	TRBD2	TRBJ2-1
TGTGCCAGCAGCTTAGGGCGGTCGAACACTGAAGCTTTCTTT	CASSLGRSNTEAFF	.	TRBV11-3	.	TRBJ1-1
TGTGCCAGCAGCTTACAGGGAAGTTGGGACACTGAAGCTTTCTTT	CASSLQGSWDTEAFF	.	TRBV6-5	.	TRBJ1-1
TGTGCCAGCACTCGGGACAGGGGGTACACGAGAGGCTACACCTTC	CASTRDRGYTRGYTF	.	TRBV6-5	TRBD1	TRBJ1-2
TGCGCCAGCAGCTTGGCAGGGGTTCACGAGCAGTACTTC	CASSLAGVHEQYF	.	TRBV5-1	.	TRBJ2-7
TGTGCCAGCAGACCGACAGGGAATTATGGCTACACCTTC	CASRPTGNYGYTF	.	TRBV27	TRBD1	TRBJ1-2
TGTGCCAGCAGCTTCATACAGAACTATGGCTACACCTTC	CASSFIQNYGYTF	.	TRBV5-6	.	TRBJ1-2
TGTGCCAGCAGCTTAGCCGGACAGGGGGTTATTAGCACAGATACGCAGTATTTT	CASSLAGQGVISTDTQYF	.	TRBV7-2	TRBD1	TRBJ2-3
TGTGCCTGCGAGGGACAGGGGAACACTGAAGCTTTCTTT	CACEGQGNTEAFF	.	TRBV30	TRBD1	TRBJ1-1
TGTGCCAGCAGCCAAGATCCGAGCGGGGCCTACGAGCAGTACTTC	CASSQDPSGAYEQYF	many	TRBV4-2	TRBD2	TRBJ2-7
TGTGCCTGGAGCCAGGACAGGGCCGAAAAACTGTTTTTT	CAWSQDRAEKLFF	.	TRBV30	TRBD1	TRBJ1-4
TGTGCCAGTAGTTTCGCAGGGGGCTACTCACCCCTCCACTTT	CASSFAGGYSPLHF	.	TRBV19	TRBD1	TRBJ1-6
TGTGCCAGCTCACCACCGGGGGGAAAAGGGACTGAAGCTTTCTTT	CASSPPGGKGTEAFF	.	TRBV18	.	TRBJ1-1
TGTGCCAGCTCACCACCGCAGGTTGAAAAACTGTTTTTT	CASSPPQVEKLFF	.	TRBV18	.	TRBJ1-4
TGTGCCAGCAGCTTGGACGGGAGTCCGCCCCAGCATTTT	CASSLDGSPPQHF	.	TRBV5-4	.	TRBJ1-5
TGTGCCACCAGTGACCCGGTCCGCGACATTCAGTACTTC	CATSDPVRDIQYF	.	TRBV24-1	.	TRBJ2-4
TGTGCCAGTAGTATTTCTACTATGAACAACTATGGCTACACCTTC	CASSISTMNNYGYTF	.	TRBV19	.	TRBJ1-2
TGTGCCAGCAGTTCCCAAGACCCGGCGGGTTCACCCCTCCACTTT	CASSSQDPAGSPLHF	.	TRBV6-5	.	TRBJ1-6
TGCAGCGTCCAACCAGGGGAGACCCAGTACTTC	CSVQPGETQYF	.	TRBV29-1	.	TRBJ2-5
TGTGCCAGCAGCTTTGGAGGGACTGAAGCTTTCTTT	CASSFGGTEAFF	.	TRBV5-6	.	TRBJ1-1
TGCGCCAGCAGCCACGAACAGGGGGGCTATAATTCACCCCTCCACTTT	CASSHEQGGYNSPLHF	.	TRBV4-3	TRBD1	TRBJ1-6
TGCGCCAGCGGACAGGGGGATTTTGTGGCAGATACGCAGTATTTT	CASGQGDFVADTQYF	.	TRBV5-1	TRBD1	TRBJ2-3